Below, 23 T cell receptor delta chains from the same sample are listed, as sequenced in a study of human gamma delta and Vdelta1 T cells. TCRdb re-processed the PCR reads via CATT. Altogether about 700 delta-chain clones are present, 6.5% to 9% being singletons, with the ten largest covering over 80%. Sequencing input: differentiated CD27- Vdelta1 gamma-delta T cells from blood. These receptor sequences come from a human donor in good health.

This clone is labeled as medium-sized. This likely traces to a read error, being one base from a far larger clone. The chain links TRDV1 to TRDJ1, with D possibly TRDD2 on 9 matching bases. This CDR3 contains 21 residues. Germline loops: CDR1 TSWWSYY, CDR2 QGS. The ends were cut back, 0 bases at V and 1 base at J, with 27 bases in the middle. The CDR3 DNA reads TGTGCTCTTGGGGAACTTTCCTTCCTACGGGGATACTCCTGGCTCACCGATAAACTCATCTTT. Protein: CALGELSFLRGYSWLTDKLIF.

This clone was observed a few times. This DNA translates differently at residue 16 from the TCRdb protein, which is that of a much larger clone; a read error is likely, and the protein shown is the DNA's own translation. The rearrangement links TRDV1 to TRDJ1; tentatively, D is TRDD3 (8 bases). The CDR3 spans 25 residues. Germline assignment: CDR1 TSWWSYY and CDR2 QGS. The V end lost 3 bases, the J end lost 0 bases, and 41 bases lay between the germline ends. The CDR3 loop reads CALGEAASFLAFLLGVLPNTDKLIF. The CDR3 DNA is TGTGCTCTTGGGGAGGCCGCATCCTTCCTCGCTTTTTTACTGGGGGTCCTCCCCAACACCGATAAACTCATCTTT.

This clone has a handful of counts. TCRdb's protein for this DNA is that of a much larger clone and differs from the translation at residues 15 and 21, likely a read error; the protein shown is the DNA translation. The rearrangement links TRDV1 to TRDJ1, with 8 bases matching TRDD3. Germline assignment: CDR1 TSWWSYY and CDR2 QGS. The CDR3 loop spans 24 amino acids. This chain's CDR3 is CALGESLPLPGYWGSYSYTDNLIF. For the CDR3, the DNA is TGTGCTCTTGGGGAGTCCCTCCCTCTTCCGGGCTACTGGGGGTCTTACTCTTACACCGATAACCTCATCTTT.

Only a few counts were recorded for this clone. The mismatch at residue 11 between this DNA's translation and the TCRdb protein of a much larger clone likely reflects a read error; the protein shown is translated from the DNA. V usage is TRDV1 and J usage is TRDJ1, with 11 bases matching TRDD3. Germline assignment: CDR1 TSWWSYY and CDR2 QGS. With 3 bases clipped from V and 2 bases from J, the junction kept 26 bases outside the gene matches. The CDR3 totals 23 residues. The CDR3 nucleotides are TGTGCTCTTGGGGACGCGGGTCATCCTACCTTTGGGGGATACGCCGTTGTGACCGATAAACTCATCTTT. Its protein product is CALGDAGHPTFGGYAVVTDKLIF.

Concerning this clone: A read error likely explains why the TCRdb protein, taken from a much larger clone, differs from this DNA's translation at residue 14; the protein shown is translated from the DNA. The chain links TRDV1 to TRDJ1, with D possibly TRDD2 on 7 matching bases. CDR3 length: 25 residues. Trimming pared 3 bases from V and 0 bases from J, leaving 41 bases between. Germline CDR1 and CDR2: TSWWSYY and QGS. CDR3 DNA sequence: TGTGCTCTTGGGGAGGCCGCATCCTTCCTCGCTTTTTTACCGGGGGACCTCCCCAACACCGATAAACTCATCTTT. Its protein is CALGEAASFLAFLPGDLPNTDKLIF.

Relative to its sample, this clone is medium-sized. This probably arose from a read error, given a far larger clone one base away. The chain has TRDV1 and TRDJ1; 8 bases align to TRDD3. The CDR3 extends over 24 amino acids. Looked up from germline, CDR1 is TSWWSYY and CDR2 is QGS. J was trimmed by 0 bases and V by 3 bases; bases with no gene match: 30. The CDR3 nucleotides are TGTGCTCTTGGGGAGTCCCTCCCTCTTCCGGGCTACTGGGGGGCTTACTCTTACACCGATAAACTCATCTTT. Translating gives CALGESLPLPGYWGAYSYTDKLIF.

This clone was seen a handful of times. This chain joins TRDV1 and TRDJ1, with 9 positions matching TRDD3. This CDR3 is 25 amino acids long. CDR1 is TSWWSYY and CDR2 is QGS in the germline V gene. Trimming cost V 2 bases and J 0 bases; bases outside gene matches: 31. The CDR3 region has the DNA TGTGCTCTTGGGGAATCCTCCCTCCCTCTTCCGGGCTACTGGGGGACTTACTCTTACACCGATAAACTCATCTTT. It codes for CALGESSLPLPGYWGTYSYTDKLIF.

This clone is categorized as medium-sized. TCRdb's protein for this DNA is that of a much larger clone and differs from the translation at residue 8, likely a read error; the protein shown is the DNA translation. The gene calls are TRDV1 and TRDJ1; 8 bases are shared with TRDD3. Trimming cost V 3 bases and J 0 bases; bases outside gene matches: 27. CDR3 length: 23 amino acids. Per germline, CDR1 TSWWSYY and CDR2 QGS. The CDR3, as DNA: TGTGCTCTTGGGGACCCTCGGCATCACAAGAAGCGACTGGGGGGTCAGTACACCGATAAACTCATCTTT. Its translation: CALGDPRHHKKRLGGQYTDKLIF.

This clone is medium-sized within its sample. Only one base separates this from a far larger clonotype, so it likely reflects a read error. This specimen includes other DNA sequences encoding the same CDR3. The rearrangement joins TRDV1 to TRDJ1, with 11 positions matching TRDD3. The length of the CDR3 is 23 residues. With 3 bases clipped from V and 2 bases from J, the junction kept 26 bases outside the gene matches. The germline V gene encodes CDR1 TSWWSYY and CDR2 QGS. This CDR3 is CALGDAGHPTVGGYAVVTDKLIF. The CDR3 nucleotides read TGTGCTCTTGGGGACGCGGGCCATCCTACCGTTGGGGGATACGCCGTTGTGACCGATAAACTCATCTTT.

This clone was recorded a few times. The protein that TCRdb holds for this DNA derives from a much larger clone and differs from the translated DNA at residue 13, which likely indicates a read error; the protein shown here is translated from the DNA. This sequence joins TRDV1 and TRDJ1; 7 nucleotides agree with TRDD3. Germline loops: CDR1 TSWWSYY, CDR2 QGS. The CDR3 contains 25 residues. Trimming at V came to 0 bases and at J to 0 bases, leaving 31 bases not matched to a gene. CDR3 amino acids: CALGELVFVGAACTGVLYYTDKLIF. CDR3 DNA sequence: TGTGCTCTTGGGGAACTCGTCTTCGTCGGAGCGGCCTGTACTGGGGTATTGTACTACACCGATAAACTCATCTTT.

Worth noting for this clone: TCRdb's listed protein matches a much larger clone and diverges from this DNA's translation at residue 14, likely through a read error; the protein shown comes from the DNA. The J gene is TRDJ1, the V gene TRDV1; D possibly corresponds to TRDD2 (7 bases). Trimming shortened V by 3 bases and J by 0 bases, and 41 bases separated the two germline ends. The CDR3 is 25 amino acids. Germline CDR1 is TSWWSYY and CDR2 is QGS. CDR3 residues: CALGEAASFLAFLQGDLPNTDKLIF. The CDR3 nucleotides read TGTGCTCTTGGGGAGGCCGCATCCTTCCTCGCTTTTTTACAGGGGGACCTCCCCAACACCGATAAACTCATCTTT.

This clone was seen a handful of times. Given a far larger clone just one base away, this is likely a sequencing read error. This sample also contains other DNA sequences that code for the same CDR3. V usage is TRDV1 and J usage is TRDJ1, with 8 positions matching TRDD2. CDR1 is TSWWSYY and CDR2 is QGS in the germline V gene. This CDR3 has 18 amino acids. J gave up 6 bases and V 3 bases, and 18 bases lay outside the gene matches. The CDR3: CALGELTSYAWGTYKLIF. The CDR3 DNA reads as TGTGCTCTTGGGGAGCTAACTTCCTACGCCTGGGGAACTTATAAACTCATCTTT.

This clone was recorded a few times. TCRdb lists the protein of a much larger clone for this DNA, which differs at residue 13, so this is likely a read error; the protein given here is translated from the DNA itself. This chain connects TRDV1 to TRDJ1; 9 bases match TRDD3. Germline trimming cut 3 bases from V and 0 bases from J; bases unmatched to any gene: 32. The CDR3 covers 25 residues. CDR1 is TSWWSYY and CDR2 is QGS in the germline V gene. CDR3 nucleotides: TGTGCTCTTGGGGAGGCCGCATCCTTCCTCGCTTTTGTACTGGGGGACCTCCCCAACACCGATAAACTCATCTTT. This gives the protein CALGEAASFLAFVLGDLPNTDKLIF.

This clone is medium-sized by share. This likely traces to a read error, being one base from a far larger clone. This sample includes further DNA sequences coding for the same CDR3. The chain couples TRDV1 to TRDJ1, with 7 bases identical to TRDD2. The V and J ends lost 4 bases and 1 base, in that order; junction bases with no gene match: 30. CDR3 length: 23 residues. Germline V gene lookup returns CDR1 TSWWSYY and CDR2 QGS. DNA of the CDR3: TGTGCTCTTGGGGTCTTTACCTTCCTTCCGACATCTATTTACTTGGGAGTCACCGATAAACTCATCTTT. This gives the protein CALGVFTFLPTSIYLGVTDKLIF.

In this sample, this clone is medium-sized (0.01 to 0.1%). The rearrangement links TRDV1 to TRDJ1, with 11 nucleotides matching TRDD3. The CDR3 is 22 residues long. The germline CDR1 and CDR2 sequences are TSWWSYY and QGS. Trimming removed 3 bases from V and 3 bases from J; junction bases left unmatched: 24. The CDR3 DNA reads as TGTGCTCTTGGGGAGCTTAGATTCCTACGGCGGTACTGGGGGATAGCATCCGATAAACTCATCTTT. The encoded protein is CALGELRFLRRYWGIASDKLIF.

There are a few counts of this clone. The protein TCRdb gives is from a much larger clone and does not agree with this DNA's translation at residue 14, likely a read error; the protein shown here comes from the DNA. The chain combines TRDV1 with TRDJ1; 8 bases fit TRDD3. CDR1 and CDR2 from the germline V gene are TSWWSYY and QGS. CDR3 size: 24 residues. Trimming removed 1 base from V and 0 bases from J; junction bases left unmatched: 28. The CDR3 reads CALGEPHRLPVLGGTSWYTDKLIF. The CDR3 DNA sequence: TGTGCTCTTGGGGAACCCCATCGACTACCCGTACTGGGGGGTACTTCATGGTACACCGATAAACTCATCTTT.

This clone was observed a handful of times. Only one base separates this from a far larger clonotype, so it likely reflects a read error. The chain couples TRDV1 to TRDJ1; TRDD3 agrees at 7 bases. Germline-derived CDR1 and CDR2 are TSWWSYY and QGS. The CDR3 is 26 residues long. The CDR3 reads CALGVLSMPWGDDWWIRGWDTDKPIF. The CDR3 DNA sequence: TGTGCTCTTGGGGTCTTAAGCATGCCGTGGGGGGATGACTGGTGGATACGGGGTTGGGACACCGATAAACCCATCTTT.

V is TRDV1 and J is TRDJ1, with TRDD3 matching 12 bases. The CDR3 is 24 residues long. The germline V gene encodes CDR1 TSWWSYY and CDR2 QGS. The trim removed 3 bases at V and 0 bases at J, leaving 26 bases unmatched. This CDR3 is CALGESHRLPVLGDTSWYTDKLIF. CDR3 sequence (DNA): TGTGCTCTTGGGGAGTCCCATCGACTACCCGTACTGGGGGATACTTCATGGTACACCGATAAACTCATCTTT.

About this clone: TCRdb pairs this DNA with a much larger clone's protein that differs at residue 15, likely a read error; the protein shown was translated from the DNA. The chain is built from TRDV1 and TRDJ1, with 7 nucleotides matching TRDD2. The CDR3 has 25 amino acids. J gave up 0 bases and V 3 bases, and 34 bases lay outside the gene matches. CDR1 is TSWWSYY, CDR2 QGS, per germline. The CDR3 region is CALGEAASFLAFLLRDLPNTDKLIF. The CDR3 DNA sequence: TGTGCTCTTGGGGAGGCCGCATCCTTCCTCGCTTTTTTACTGAGGGACCTCCCCAACACCGATAAACTCATCTTT.

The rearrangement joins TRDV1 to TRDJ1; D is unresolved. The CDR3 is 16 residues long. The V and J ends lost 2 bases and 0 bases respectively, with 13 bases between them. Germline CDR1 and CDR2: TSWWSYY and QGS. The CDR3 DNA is TGTGCTCTTGGGGAATTGAAAAGGTCCTACACCGATAAACTCATCTTT. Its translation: CALGELKRSYTDKLIF.

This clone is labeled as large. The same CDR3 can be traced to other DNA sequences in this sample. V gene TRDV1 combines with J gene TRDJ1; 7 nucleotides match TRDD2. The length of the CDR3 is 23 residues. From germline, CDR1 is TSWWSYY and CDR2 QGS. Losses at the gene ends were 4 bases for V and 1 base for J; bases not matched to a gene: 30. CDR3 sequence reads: CALGVFTFLPPSIYLVVTDKLIF. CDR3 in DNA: TGTGCTCTTGGGGTCTTTACCTTCCTTCCGCCATCTATTTACTTGGTGGTCACCGATAAACTCATCTTT.

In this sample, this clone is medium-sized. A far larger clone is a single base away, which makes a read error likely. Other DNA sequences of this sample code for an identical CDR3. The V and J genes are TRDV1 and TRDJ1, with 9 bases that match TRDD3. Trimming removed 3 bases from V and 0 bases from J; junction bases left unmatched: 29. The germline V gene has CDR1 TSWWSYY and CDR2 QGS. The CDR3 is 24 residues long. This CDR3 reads CALGESLPLPGYWGTYSYTDKLIF. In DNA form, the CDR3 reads TGTGCTCTTGGGGAGTCCCTCCCTCTTCCAGGCTACTGGGGGACTTACTCTTACACCGATAAACTCATCTTT.

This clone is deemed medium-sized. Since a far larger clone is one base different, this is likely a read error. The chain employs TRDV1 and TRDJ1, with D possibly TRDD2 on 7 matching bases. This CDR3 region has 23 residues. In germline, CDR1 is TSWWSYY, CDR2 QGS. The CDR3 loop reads CALGVFTFLPTSIYLGVTDKLTF. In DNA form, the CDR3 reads TGTGCTCTTGGGGTCTTTACCTTCCTTCCGACATCTATTTACTTGGGGGTCACCGATAAACTCACCTTT.